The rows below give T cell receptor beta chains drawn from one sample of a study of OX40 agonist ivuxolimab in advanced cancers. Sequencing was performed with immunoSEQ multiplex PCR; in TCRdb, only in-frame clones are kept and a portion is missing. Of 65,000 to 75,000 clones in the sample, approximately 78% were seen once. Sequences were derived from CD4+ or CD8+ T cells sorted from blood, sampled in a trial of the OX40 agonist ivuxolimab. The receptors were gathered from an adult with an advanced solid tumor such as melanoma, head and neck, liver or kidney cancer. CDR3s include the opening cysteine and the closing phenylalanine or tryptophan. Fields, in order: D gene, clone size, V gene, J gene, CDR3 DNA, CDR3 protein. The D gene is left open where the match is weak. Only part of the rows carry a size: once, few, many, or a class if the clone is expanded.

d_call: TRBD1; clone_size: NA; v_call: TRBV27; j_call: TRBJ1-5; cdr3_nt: TGTGCCAGCAGACCGAACACGGACAGGGGTTATCAGCCCCAGCATTTT; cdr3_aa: CASRPNTDRGYQPQHF
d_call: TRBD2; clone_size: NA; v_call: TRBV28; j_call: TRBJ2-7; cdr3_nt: TGTGCCAGGGCAACCCGGCTAGCGGGAGGGCCCTACGAGCAGTACTTC; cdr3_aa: CARATRLAGGPYEQYF
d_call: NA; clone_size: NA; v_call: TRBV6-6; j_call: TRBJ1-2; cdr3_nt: TGTGCCAGCGGTCTAGGATATGGCTACACCTTC; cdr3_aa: CASGLGYGYTF
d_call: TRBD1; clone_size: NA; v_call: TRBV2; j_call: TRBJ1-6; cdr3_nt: TGTGCCAGCAGCACCCAGGGGGACTCACCCCTCCACTTT; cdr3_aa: CASSTQGDSPLHF
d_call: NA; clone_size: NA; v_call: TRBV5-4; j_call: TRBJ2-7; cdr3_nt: TGTGCCAGCAGCCAACGATCCTACGAGCAGTACTTC; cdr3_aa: CASSQRSYEQYF
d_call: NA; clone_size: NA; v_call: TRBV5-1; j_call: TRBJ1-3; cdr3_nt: TGCGCCAGCAGCTTAGCAAATGGAGGGCAGATCTCTGGAAACACCATATATTTT; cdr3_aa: CASSLANGGQISGNTIYF
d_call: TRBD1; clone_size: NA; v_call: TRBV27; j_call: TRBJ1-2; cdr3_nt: TGTGCCAGCAGTACCCGGGACAGGGTCTATGGCTACACCTTC; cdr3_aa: CASSTRDRVYGYTF
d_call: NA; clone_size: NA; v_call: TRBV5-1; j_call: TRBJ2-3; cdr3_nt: TGCGCCAGCACCCAGGGCGGGGGCACAGATACGCAGTATTTT; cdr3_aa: CASTQGGGTDTQYF
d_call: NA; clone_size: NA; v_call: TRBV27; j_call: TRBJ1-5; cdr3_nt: TGTGCCAGCAGCGAGGGGAGAGGGCAGCCCCAGCATTTT; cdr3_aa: CASSEGRGQPQHF
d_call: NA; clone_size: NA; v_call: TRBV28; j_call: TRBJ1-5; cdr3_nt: TGTGCCAGCAGTTCGACTTCAGGTAATCAGCCCCAGCATTTT; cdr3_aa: CASSSTSGNQPQHF
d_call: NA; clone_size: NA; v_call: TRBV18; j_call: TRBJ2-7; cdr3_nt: TGTGCCAGCTCACCTCGGGGACTTTACGAGCAGTACTTC; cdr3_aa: CASSPRGLYEQYF
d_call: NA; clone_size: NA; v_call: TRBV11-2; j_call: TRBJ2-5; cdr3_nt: TGTGCCAGCAGACTCAGACGGGGACCTCGGGAGACCCAGTACTTC; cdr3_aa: CASRLRRGPRETQYF
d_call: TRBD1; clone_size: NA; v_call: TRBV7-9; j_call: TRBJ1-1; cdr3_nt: TGTGCCAGCAGGACAGGGGGCCACCCGAACACTGAAGCTTTCTTT; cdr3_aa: CASRTGGHPNTEAFF
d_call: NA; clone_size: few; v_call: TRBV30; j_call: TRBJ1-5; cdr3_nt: TGTGCCTGGAGTGTATCTGGTAGCGCTCAGCCCCAGCATTTT; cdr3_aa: CAWSVSGSAQPQHF
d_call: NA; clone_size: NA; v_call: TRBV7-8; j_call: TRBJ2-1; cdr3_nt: TGTGCCAGCAGCTTAGCGGGGTCGGGCAATGAGCAGTTCTTC; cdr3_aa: CASSLAGSGNEQFF
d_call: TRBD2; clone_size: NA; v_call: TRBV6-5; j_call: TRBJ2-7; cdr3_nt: TGTGCCAGCACCGGACTAGCGGAAACCTACGAGCAGTACTTC; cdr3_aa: CASTGLAETYEQYF
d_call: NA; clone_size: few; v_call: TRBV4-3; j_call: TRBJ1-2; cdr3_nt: TGCGCCAGCAGCCAAGTAGGCAGGGAGAACTATGGCTACACCTTC; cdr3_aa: CASSQVGRENYGYTF
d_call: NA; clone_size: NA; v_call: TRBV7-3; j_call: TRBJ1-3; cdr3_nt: TGTGCCAGCAGCTTAACAGCAGACTCCTCTGGAAACACCATATATTTT; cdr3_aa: CASSLTADSSGNTIYF
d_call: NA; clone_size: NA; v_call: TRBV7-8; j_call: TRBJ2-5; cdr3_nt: TGTGCCAGCAGCTTAGCTTGGATACAGGAGACCCAGTACTTC; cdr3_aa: CASSLAWIQETQYF
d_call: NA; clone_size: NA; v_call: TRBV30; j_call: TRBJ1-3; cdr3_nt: TGTGCCTGGACGGTCGGAGGAAACACCATATATTTT; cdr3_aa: CAWTVGGNTIYF
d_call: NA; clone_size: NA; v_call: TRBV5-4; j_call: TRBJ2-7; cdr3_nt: TGTGCCAGCAGCTTGGGGGGGAGCGGGTACACCTACGAGCAGTACTTC; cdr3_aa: CASSLGGSGYTYEQYF
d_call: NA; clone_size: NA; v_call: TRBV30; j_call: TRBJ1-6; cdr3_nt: TGTGCCTGGGGGGTGAGGCAGTATTCACCCCTCCACTTT; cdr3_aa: CAWGVRQYSPLHF
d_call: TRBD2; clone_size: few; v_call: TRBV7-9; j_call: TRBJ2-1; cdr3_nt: TGTGCCAGCGGACTAGCGAGGGAGCAGTTCTTC; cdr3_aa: CASGLAREQFF
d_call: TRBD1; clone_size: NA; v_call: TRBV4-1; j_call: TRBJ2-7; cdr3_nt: TGCGCCAGCAGCCATGCCCCGGGACAGGGATCCTACGAGCAGTACTTC; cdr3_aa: CASSHAPGQGSYEQYF
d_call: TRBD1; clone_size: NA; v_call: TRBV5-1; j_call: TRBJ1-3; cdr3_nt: TGCGCCAGCAGCTTGTCTGGGACAGAAGGAAACACCATATATTTT; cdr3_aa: CASSLSGTEGNTIYF
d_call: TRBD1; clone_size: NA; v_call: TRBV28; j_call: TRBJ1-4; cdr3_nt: TGTGCCAGCAGGAGACAGGGGAGAGCAACTAATGAAAAACTGTTTTTT; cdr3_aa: CASRRQGRATNEKLFF
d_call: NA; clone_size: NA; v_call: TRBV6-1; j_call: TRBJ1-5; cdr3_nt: TGTGCCAGCATCCAGGTAGACAATCAGCCCCAGCATTTT; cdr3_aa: CASIQVDNQPQHF
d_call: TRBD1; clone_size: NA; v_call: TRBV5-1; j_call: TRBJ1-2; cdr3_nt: TGCGCCAGCAGCCCCGAGGGACAGGCAAACTATGGCTACACCTTC; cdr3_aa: CASSPEGQANYGYTF
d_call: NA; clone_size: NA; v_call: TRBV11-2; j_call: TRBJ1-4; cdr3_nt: TGTGCCAGCAGCCGCGGACAGCTTAATGAAAAACTGTTTTTT; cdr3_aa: CASSRGQLNEKLFF
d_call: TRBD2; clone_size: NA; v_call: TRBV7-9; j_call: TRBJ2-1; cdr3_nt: TGTGCCAGCAGCACCGGGACTAGCGGCAATGAGCAGTTCTTC; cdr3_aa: CASSTGTSGNEQFF
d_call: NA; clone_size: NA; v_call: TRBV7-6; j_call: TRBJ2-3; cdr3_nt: TGTGCCAGCAGCGCCCCTTCGCTTCGGGATACGCAGTATTTT; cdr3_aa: CASSAPSLRDTQYF
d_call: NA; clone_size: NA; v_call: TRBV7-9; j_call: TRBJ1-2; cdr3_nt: TGTGCCAGCAGCTTAAGGGGTAACTATGGCTACACCTTC; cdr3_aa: CASSLRGNYGYTF
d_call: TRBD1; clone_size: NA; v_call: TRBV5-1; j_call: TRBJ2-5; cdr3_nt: TGCGCCAGCAGCTCCCACAGGGGTTCGGAGACCCAGTACTTC; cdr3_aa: CASSSHRGSETQYF
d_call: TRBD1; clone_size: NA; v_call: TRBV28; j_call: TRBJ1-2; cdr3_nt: TGTGCCAGCAGGGGTCCGCCGGGACAGGGGTTCTATGGCTACACCTTC; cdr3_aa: CASRGPPGQGFYGYTF
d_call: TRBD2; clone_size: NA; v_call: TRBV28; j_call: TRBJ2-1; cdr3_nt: TGTGCCAGCAGACAGGGACTAGGGGAGCAGTTCTTC; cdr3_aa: CASRQGLGEQFF
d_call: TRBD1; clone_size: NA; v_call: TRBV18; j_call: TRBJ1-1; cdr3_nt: TGTGCCAGCTCACCCCAGGGGGCTGAAGCTTTCTTT; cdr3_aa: CASSPQGAEAFF
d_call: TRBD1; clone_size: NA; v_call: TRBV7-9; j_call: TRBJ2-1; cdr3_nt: TGTGCCAGCAGCTTAACCGACAGGGCCGAGCAGTTCTTC; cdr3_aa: CASSLTDRAEQFF
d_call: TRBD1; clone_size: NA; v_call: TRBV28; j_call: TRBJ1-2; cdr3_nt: TGTGCCAGCAGCCTACCGGGACAGGGGTTGCGGGGCTACACCTTC; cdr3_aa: CASSLPGQGLRGYTF
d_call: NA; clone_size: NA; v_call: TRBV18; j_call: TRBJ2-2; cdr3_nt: TGTGCCAGCTCCCAGACTACCTCAACCGGGGAGCTGTTTTTT; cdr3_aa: CASSQTTSTGELFF
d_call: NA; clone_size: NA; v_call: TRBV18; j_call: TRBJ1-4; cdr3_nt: TGTGCCAGCTCATCACAGGGTCCTAATGAAAAACTGTTTTTT; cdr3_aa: CASSSQGPNEKLFF
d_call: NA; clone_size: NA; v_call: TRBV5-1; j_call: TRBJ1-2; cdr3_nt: TGCGCCAACAGCTTGACCAGGGATAACTATGGCTACACCTTC; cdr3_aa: CANSLTRDNYGYTF
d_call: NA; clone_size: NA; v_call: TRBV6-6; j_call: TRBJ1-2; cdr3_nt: TGTGCCAGCAGTCCGTCGCGGGGATCTGGCTACACCTTC; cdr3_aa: CASSPSRGSGYTF
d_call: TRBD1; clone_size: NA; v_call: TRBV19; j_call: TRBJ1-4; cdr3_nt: TGTGCCAGCCGGGACAGGAGCGAAAAACTGTTTTTT; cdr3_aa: CASRDRSEKLFF
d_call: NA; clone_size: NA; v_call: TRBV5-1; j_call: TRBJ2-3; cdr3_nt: TGCGCCAGCAGCTTGCAGGACCGCCCCAGCACAGATACGCAGTATTTT; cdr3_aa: CASSLQDRPSTDTQYF
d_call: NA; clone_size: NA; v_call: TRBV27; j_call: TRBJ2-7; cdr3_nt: TGTGCCAGCAGTAAAACAGGGAAAGGCTTCGAGCAGTACTTC; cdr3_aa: CASSKTGKGFEQYF
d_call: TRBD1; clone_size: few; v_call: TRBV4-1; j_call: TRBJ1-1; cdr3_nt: TGCGCCACCAGGGGGCAAGGCACTGAAGCTTTCTTT; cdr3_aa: CATRGQGTEAFF
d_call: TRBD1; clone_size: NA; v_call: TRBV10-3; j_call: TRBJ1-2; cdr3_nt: TGTGCCATCAGTCAGGACAGGGGAGATGGCTACACCTTC; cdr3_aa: CAISQDRGDGYTF